This T cell receptor (beta chain) was obtained from a study of T cell responses to AZD1222 COVID-19 vaccine. The table came from immunoSEQ multiplex PCR; TCRdb's copy has only in-frame clones and leaves some out. The data hold about 94,000 clones, with nearly 90% observed a single time. Here the sequenced sample was peripheral blood, taken on day 0 of AZD1222 vaccination. This clonotype originated in an adult in good health.

The CDR3: CASNQPNTEAFF. The CDR3 DNA sequence: TGTGCCAGCAACCAGCCAAACACTGAAGCTTTCTTT. The rearrangement uses TRBV11-2 and TRBJ1-1; D is unresolved. CDR1 and CDR2 from the germline V gene are SGHAT and FQNNGV. V lost 7 bases and J 2 bases, leaving 8 bases between the germline ends. The CDR3 is made up of 12 amino acids.